This T cell receptor (beta chain) was observed in a study of cytomegalovirus exposure and HLA in healthy donors. The PCR contained 60 Vbeta and 13 Jbeta primers. Sequenced by immunoSEQ multiplex PCR; TCRdb stores in-frame clones only, minus some. The data show approximately 160,000 clones, around 80% seen once. Findings and caveats of the study: In a later analysis, parvovirus B19, influenza, CMV and Epstein-Barr virus appeared linked to several top co-occurrence clusters. In a later analysis, TCR beta V- and J-gene trimming showed a link to a missense DCLRE1C variant. Of the V segments, some could not be distinguished, including TRBV6-2 and TRBV6-3, and were excluded. It was reported in a later analysis that an Asian-associated ancestry cluster showed fewer N-insertions than the approximately 690-donor mean.

Germline values: CDR1 SGHTA, CDR2 FQGTGA. This CDR3 contains 10 residues. Trimming took 5 bases from V and 8 from J, leaving 6 bases between them. On this clone itself: Its target is unknown.

The specimen was PBMCs. The rearrangement uses TRBV7-3 and TRBJ1-1, with D possibly TRBD1 on 6 matching bases. The TCR comes from a woman between 50 and 59 years old in good health and CMV-seropositive. CDR3 residues: CASSGTEAFF. The CDR3 nucleotides read TGTGCCAGCAGCGGGACAGAAGCTTTCTTT. Variable domain in full (rest from reference TRBV7-3 and TRBJ1-1): GAGVSQTPSNKVTEKGKYVELRCDPISGHTALYWYRQSLGQGPEFLIYFQGTGAADDSGLPNDRFFAVRPEGSVSTLKIQRTERGDSAVYLCASSGTEAFFGQGTRLTVV.